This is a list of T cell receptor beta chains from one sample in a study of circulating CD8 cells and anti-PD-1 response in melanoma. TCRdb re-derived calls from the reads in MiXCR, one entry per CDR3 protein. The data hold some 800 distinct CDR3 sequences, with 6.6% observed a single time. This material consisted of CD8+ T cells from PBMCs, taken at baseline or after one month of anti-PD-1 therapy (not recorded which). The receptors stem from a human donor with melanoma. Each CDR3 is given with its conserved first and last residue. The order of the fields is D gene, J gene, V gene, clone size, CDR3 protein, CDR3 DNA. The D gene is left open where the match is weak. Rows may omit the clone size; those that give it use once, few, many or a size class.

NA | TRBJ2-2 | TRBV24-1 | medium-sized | CATSDLIGSNTGELFF | TGTGCCACCAGTGATTTAATCGGGTCGAACACCGGGGAGCTGTTTTTT
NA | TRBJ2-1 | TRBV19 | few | CASSIDYNEQFF | TGTGCCAGTAGTATAGACTACAATGAGCAGTTCTTC
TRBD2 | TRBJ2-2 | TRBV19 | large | CASSIGSGGLNTGELFF | TGTGCCAGTAGTATTGGTAGCGGGGGCTTAAACACCGGGGAGCTGTTTTTT
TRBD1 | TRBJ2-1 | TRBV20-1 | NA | CSALDAGTDRFF | TGCAGTGCTTTGGATGCCGGGACAGACCGGTTCTTC
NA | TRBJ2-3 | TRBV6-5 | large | CATLGGDTQYF | TGTGCCACCCTGGGCGGAGATACGCAGTATTTT
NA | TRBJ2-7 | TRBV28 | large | CASSLVNPQTSYEQYF | TGTGCCAGCAGTTTAGTTAACCCACAAACCTCCTACGAGCAGTACTTC
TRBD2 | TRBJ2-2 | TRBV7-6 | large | CASSLDPSSSGGRTGELFF | TGTGCCAGCAGCTTAGACCCTTCCTCTAGCGGGGGCCGCACCGGGGAGCTGTTTTTT
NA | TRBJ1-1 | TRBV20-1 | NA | CREKVFKASF | TGCAGGGAAAAAGTTTTTAAAGCTTCCTTT
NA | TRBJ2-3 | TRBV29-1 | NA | CSAEQGVTDTQYF | TGCAGCGCTGAGCAGGGTGTAACAGATACGCAGTATTTT
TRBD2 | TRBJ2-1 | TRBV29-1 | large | CSVEGADPGGNEQFF | TGCAGCGTTGAAGGGGCCGATCCGGGGGGCAATGAGCAGTTCTTC
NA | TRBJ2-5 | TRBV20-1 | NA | CSARGGGQVIQETQYF | TGCAGTGCTAGAGGCGGGGGACAGGTTATCCAAGAGACCCAGTACTTC
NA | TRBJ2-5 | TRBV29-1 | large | CSVPSQGPTVDRYQETQYF | TGCAGCGTACCAAGCCAGGGTCCTACCGTAGATCGGTACCAAGAGACCCAGTACTTC
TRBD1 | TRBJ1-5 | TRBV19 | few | CASRSGRGHQPQHF | TGTGCCAGTAGATCGGGCAGGGGGCATCAGCCCCAGCATTTT
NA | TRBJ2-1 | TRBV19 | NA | CASSTGTTNEQFF | TGTGCCAGTAGTACCGGGACCACCAATGAGCAGTTCTTC
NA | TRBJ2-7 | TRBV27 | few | CASSSWTEGEQYF | TGTGCCAGCAGTTCTTGGACAGAGGGGGAGCAGTACTTC
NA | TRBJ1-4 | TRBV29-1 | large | CSVGNEKLFF | TGCAGCGTTGGGAATGAAAAACTGTTTTTT
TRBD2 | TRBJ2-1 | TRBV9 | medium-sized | CASSGTSGGSYNEQFF | TGTGCCAGCAGCGGGACTAGCGGGGGATCCTACAATGAGCAGTTCTTC
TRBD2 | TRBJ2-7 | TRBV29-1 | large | CSVRGSSGTYEQYF | TGCAGCGTTCGAGGGTCTAGCGGGACCTACGAGCAGTACTTC